The rows below give T cell receptor beta chains drawn from one sample of a study of blood T cell repertoires in COVID-19. This table comes from immunoSEQ multiplex PCR, and its TCRdb copy is limited to in-frame clones, with some not included. The sample contains over 250,000 clones, more than 75% of which appear only once. Sequencing input: peripheral blood. Every receptor here comes from a woman between 40 and 55 years old who had recovered from COVID-19. The CDR3 runs from the conserved cysteine through the conserved F or W. A D gene is named only where the DNA matches it firmly. Rows may omit the clone size; those that give it use once, few, many or a size class.

TRBV4-2	.	TRBJ2-1	.	CASQGGDRAGEQFF	TGTGCCAGCCAAGGGGGGGATAGGGCTGGAGAGCAGTTCTTC
TRBV7-2	.	TRBJ1-1	TRBD1	CASSRDRATKTEAFF	TGTGCCAGCAGCCGGGACAGGGCGACTAAGACTGAAGCTTTCTTT
TRBV27	.	TRBJ2-7	.	CASSSLSYEQYF	TGTGCCAGCAGTTCCCTCTCCTACGAGCAGTACTTC
TRBV11-2	.	TRBJ2-7	.	CASTPIQGGYEQYF	TGTGCCAGCACTCCTATACAGGGGGGGTACGAGCAGTACTTC
TRBV7-3	.	TRBJ2-7	.	CASSLGRAPYEQYF	TGTGCCAGCAGCTTAGGCAGGGCCCCCTACGAGCAGTACTTC
TRBV5-4	.	TRBJ2-7	TRBD1	CASSSGTGGRYEQYF	TGTGCCAGCAGCTCGGGGACAGGGGGGAGGTACGAGCAGTACTTC
TRBV6-1	.	TRBJ2-2	TRBD2	CASSEFGGTYGGELFF	TGTGCCAGCAGTGAATTCGGGGGGACGTATGGCGGGGAGCTGTTTTTT
TRBV12-3/TRBV12-4	.	TRBJ2-5	.	CASTLEETQYF	TGTGCCAGCACCCTAGAGGAGACCCAGTACTTC
TRBV7-8	.	TRBJ2-1	TRBD2	CASSLRLADYNEQFF	TGTGCCAGCAGCCTCCGGCTAGCGGATTACAATGAGCAGTTCTTC
TRBV7-8	.	TRBJ2-1	TRBD2	CASSLGRLAGGNEQFF	TGTGCCAGCAGCTTAGGGAGACTAGCGGGAGGGAATGAGCAGTTCTTC
TRBV5-4	.	TRBJ1-5	.	CASSADPGEPQHF	TGTGCCAGCAGCGCGGACCCGGGGGAGCCCCAGCATTTT
TRBV29-1	.	TRBJ1-4	.	CSVEVGGGKLFF	TGCAGCGTTGAAGTCGGGGGGGGAAAACTGTTTTTT
TRBV3-1/TRBV3-2	.	TRBJ1-1	.	CASSRAPLTVNTEAFF	TGTGCCAGCAGCCGCGCACCCCTGACAGTGAACACTGAAGCTTTCTTT
TRBV11-2	many	TRBJ2-1	.	CASSLDAGLAWEQFF	TGTGCCAGCAGCTTAGATGCGGGGCTAGCGTGGGAGCAGTTCTTC
TRBV5-1	.	TRBJ1-4	TRBD1	CASSRGTGESGKLFF	TGCGCCAGCAGCCGCGGGACAGGGGAAAGTGGAAAACTGTTTTTT
TRBV20-1	.	TRBJ1-2	TRBD1	CSASGGYGQGLLGYGYTF	TGCAGTGCTAGTGGGGGTTACGGACAGGGTCTTTTGGGGTATGGCTACACCTTC
TRBV19	.	TRBJ1-4	.	CASQQGEKLFF	TGTGCCAGTCAACAGGGAGAAAAACTGTTTTTT
TRBV4-3	.	TRBJ2-1	TRBD2	CASSHLGASGRHPGSYNEQFF	TGCGCCAGCAGCCACCTGGGGGCTAGCGGGAGGCACCCGGGCTCCTACAATGAGCAGTTCTTC
TRBV30	few	TRBJ2-1	.	CAWSPSSYNEQFF	TGTGCCTGGTCCCCCAGCTCCTACAATGAGCAGTTCTTC
TRBV2	.	TRBJ2-7	TRBD2	CASRRLAGIYEQYF	TGTGCCAGCAGGAGACTAGCGGGAATCTACGAGCAGTACTTC
TRBV9	.	TRBJ2-7	.	CASSVFASVSEQYF	TGTGCCAGCAGCGTATTTGCTAGCGTCTCCGAGCAGTACTTC